These T cell receptor beta chains were read from a single sample in a study of OX40 agonist ivuxolimab in advanced cancers. This table comes from immunoSEQ multiplex PCR, and its TCRdb copy is limited to in-frame clones, with some not included. This sample has 80,000 or so clones, with about 90% found just once. This specimen consisted of CD4+ or CD8+ T cells sorted from blood, obtained in a trial of the OX40 agonist ivuxolimab. The receptors here all came from an adult with an advanced solid tumor such as melanoma, head and neck, liver or kidney cancer. CDR3s leave out the opening cysteine and the closing phenylalanine or tryptophan. Some rows mark clone size as missing; the rest say once, few, many or name a class of expanded clone.

few,TRBV19,ASSGPGGNQPQH
NA,TRBV4-1,ASSQDSITTGELF
NA,TRBV19,ASSIAGGRETQY
NA,TRBV5-1,ASTPGQAAKNIQY
NA,TRBV2,ASSPGGASTDTQY
NA,TRBV5-4,ASSFAGAPRQY
NA,TRBV28,ASSPPSHEQY
NA,TRBV5-1,ASSGGQGGAEAF
medium-sized,TRBV13,ASSPPGPMGQY
NA,TRBV29-1,SGFEETQY
NA,TRBV19,ASSISGPGYEQY
NA,TRBV5-1,ASSSSRGDNEQF
once,TRBV5-4,ASSLLGGVYGYT
NA,TRBV30,AWSPGGADNQPQH
few,TRBV28,ASSRQGIIHGYT
once,TRBV10-3,AISEGGGRSYEQY
NA,TRBV5-6,ASSLAAYEQY
NA,TRBV10-2,ASSELGGNTEAF
few,TRBV9,ASSVEGDQPQH
few,TRBV30,AWTRYGGTETQY